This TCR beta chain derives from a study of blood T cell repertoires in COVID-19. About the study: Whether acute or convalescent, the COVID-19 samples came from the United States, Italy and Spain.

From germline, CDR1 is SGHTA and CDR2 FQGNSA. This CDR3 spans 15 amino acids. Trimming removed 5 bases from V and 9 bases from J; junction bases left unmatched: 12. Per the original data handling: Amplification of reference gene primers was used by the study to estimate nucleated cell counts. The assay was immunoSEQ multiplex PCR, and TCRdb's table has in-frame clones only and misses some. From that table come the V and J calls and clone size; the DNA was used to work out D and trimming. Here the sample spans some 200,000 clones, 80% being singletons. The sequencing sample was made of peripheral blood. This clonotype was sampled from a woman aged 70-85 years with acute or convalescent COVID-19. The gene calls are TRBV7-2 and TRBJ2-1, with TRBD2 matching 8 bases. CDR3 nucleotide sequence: TGTGCCAGCAGCGGAACGGTATTAGCGGGATTTGAGCAGTTCTTC. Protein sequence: CASSGTVLAGFEQFF.